This TCR beta chain originates from a study of neoadjuvant anti-PD-1 for oral cavity cancer. About the study: Most patients had three to four biweekly doses of 3 mg/kg nivolumab before resection.

CDR3 size: 12 residues. Germline V CDR1 and CDR2: SEHNR, FQNEAQ (reference sequence). The germline V and J ends were trimmed by 2 bases and 14 bases, with 13 bases remaining between them. Assay used: immunoSEQ multiplex PCR; TCRdb lists only in-frame clones, some missing. The profile covers roughly 13,000 clones, with around 75% appearing a single time and roughly 2% taken by the ten largest. Stated time point: after neoadjuvant nivolumab, at surgical resection. Analysis of PBMCs was direct, with no culture step. The chain combines TRBV7-9 with TRBJ2-1; D is perhaps TRBD2 (6 bases). The specimen comprised PBMCs, sampled after nivolumab (anti-PD-1) treatment. The source of this sequence is a person between 35 and 79 years old with oral cavity squamous cell carcinoma. CDR3 residues: CASSLRRERKFF. CDR3 DNA sequence: TGTGCCAGCAGCTTACGTCGGGAGAGGAAGTTCTTC.